This is a list of T cell receptor beta chains from one sample in a study of blood T cell repertoires in COVID-19. Using immunoSEQ multiplex PCR, the repertoire was profiled, and TCRdb retains in-frame clones only, with some absent. The table includes some 260,000 clones, approximately 88% detected once. Sequenced input: peripheral blood. These receptors originate from a young woman with COVID-19, enrolled during active disease. CDR3s include the opening cysteine and the closing phenylalanine or tryptophan. D genes are given only for firm matches. Clone size appears in some rows only: once, few, many, or a class for an expanded clone.

>TRBD2|NA|TRBJ2-7|TRBV6-2/TRBV6-3
TGTGCCAGCAGTTACGGGGTAGCGGGGGCGTCCTACGAGCAGTACTTC
CASSYGVAGASYEQYF
>NA|NA|TRBJ2-3|TRBV11-3
TGTGCCAGCAGCTTAGGGGGCGCGGTCACGTTTCCAGATACGCAGTATTTT
CASSLGGAVTFPDTQYF
>NA|NA|TRBJ2-3|TRBV4-3
TGCGCCAGCAGCCCAGGGTATGGCACAGATACGCAGTATTTT
CASSPGYGTDTQYF
>TRBD2|NA|TRBJ2-1|TRBV10-1
TGCGCCAGCAGTGAACTAGAGACTAGCGGGGCCAATGAGCAGTTCTTC
CASSELETSGANEQFF
>TRBD1|NA|TRBJ1-5|TRBV2
TGTGCCAGCGCCGGGACAGGGGTTCCTAGCAATCAGCCCCAGCATTTT
CASAGTGVPSNQPQHF
>TRBD2|NA|TRBJ2-7|TRBV6-5
TGTGCCAGCAGTCGGACTAGCGGGGGGAATTACGAGCAGTACTTC
CASSRTSGGNYEQYF
>NA|few|TRBJ2-5|TRBV28
TGTGCCAGCAGTTTGGGGCCCAACCAAGAGACCCAGTACTTC
CASSLGPNQETQYF
>NA|once|TRBJ2-1|TRBV9
TGTGCCAGCAGCGTAGGGATAACTACTTACAATGAGCAGTTCTTC
CASSVGITTYNEQFF
>TRBD1|NA|TRBJ2-1|TRBV30
TGTGCCTGGAGTATTGACAGGGATTTCTACAATGAGCAGTTCTTC
CAWSIDRDFYNEQFF
>NA|NA|TRBJ1-4|TRBV4-3
TGCGCCAGCAGCCAAGAGGCCGTTAATGAAAAACTGTTTTTT
CASSQEAVNEKLFF
>TRBD2|once|TRBJ2-1|TRBV2
TGTGCCAGCAGTGAAGAAATACTAGCGGGACCGTACAATGAGCAGTTCTTC
CASSEEILAGPYNEQFF
>NA|NA|TRBJ2-2|TRBV11-2
TGTGCCAGCAGCTTGGGAGGGGGAAACACCGGGGAGCTGTTTTTT
CASSLGGGNTGELFF
>NA|NA|TRBJ2-3|TRBV19
TGTGCCAGTAGTTCCCGGACAGCCTACACAGATACGCAGTATTTT
CASSSRTAYTDTQYF
>TRBD2|NA|TRBJ2-5|TRBV2
TGTGCCAGCGCGGGGGGGCAATCTTTCCAAGAGACCCAGTACTTC
CASAGGQSFQETQYF
>NA|NA|TRBJ2-3|TRBV14
TGTGCCAGCAGCCAAGCTCCGACAGATACGCAGTATTTT
CASSQAPTDTQYF
>NA|once|TRBJ1-6|TRBV19
TGTGCCAGTAGTTCAGTGTCAGCAGGATCACCCCTCCACTTT
CASSSVSAGSPLHF
>NA|once|TRBJ1-2|TRBV7-2
TGTGCCAGCAGTCAGATTGTCACGGGGTTCCGTGGCTACACCTTC
CASSQIVTGFRGYTF
>TRBD2|NA|TRBJ2-2|TRBV6-5
TGTGCCAGCAAGACTAGCGGGAGTATCGGGGAGCTGTTTTTT
CASKTSGSIGELFF
>TRBD2|NA|TRBJ2-3|TRBV6-5
TGTGCCAGCAGACTCAGGGACTACAACACAGATACGCAGTATTTT
CASRLRDYNTDTQYF
>TRBD2|NA|TRBJ2-7|TRBV11-2
TGTGCCAGCAGCTCCCGGGACTATTCTCCCTACGAGCAGTACTTC
CASSSRDYSPYEQYF
>NA|NA|TRBJ2-2|TRBV5-1
TGCGCCAGCAGCCCATCGGGATACGGGGAGCTGTTTTTT
CASSPSGYGELFF
>TRBD1|NA|TRBJ2-5|TRBV5-4
TGTGCCAGCAGCTTATTCGAGCAGGGGGCGCGGGAGACCCAGTACTTC
CASSLFEQGARETQYF
>NA|once|TRBJ1-6|TRBV28
TGTGCCAGCAGTTTTAGGGGTCCGCCCCTCCACTTT
CASSFRGPPLHF
>NA|NA|TRBJ2-7|TRBV13
TGTGCCAGCAGCTTATCGGAGGGCTCCTACGAGCAGTACTTC
CASSLSEGSYEQYF
>TRBD1|NA|TRBJ1-5|TRBV6-5
TGTGCCAGCAGCCGCGGACAGGAGGATCAGCCCCAGCATTTT
CASSRGQEDQPQHF
>NA|NA|TRBJ1-2|TRBV5-5
TGTGCCAGCAGCCGGGTGGGAGCTAACTATGGCTACACCTTC
CASSRVGANYGYTF
>NA|once|TRBJ1-1|TRBV6-6
TGTGCCAGCAGTTACGGGAGTGACACTGAAGCTTTCTTT
CASSYGSDTEAFF
>NA|NA|TRBJ1-1|TRBV4-1
TGCGCCAGCAGCCAACTGGACAAGTCAGAAGCTTTCTTT
CASSQLDKSEAFF
>TRBD1|NA|TRBJ1-2|TRBV28
TGTGCCAGCAGTTTACCAGGGGGTGGCTACACCTTC
CASSLPGGGYTF
>TRBD1|NA|TRBJ1-6|TRBV7-2
TGTGCCAGCAGCTCGAACCCGGGACAGGGTTCACCCCTCCACTTT
CASSSNPGQGSPLHF
>TRBD2|NA|TRBJ2-3|TRBV15
TGTGCCACCAGCCTCAAGCGGGATGGTTCAGATACGCAGTATTTT
CATSLKRDGSDTQYF
>NA|NA|TRBJ2-2|TRBV5-1
TGCGCCAGCAGCCCCTCGGGAGTAAGCACCGGGGAGCTGTTTTTT
CASSPSGVSTGELFF
>NA|NA|TRBJ2-3|TRBV19
TGTGCCAGTAGTCACAGGGTAGCGAGAACGGATACGCAGTATTTT
CASSHRVARTDTQYF
>TRBD1|once|TRBJ1-6|TRBV7-9
TGTGCCAGCAGCGTGACAGGGAGTCGTAATTCACCCCTCCACTTT
CASSVTGSRNSPLHF
>TRBD1|few|TRBJ2-5|TRBV7-9
TGTGCCAGCAGTTCGACAGGGGGGGTCGGGGAGACCCAGTACTTC
CASSSTGGVGETQYF
>TRBD1|NA|TRBJ2-6|TRBV7-6
TGTGCCAGCAGCCTCGGGACAGGGTCACTCTCTGGGGCCAACGTCCTGACTTTC
CASSLGTGSLSGANVLTF
>NA|NA|TRBJ1-1|TRBV12-5
TGTGCTAGTGCACAGGGATTTTTGAACACTGAAGCTTTCTTT
CASAQGFLNTEAFF
>NA|NA|TRBJ2-1|TRBV20-1
TGCAGTGCCAGTCAGGGAAGTGAGCAGTTCTTC
CSASQGSEQFF
>NA|NA|TRBJ2-5|TRBV6-6
TGTGCCAGCAGCCTAAACACCGGGACTCAAGAGACCCAGTACTTC
CASSLNTGTQETQYF
>TRBD2|NA|TRBJ2-3|TRBV2
TGTGCCAGCAGCCCTCGACCGGCGGCGGGGGGTTCGGATACGCAGTATTTT
CASSPRPAAGGSDTQYF
>TRBD1|NA|TRBJ2-4|TRBV29-1
TGCAGCGTGGGAGGGACAGGGGGGACCTGGGGCATTCAGTACTTC
CSVGGTGGTWGIQYF
>NA|NA|TRBJ1-1|TRBV7-2
TGTGCCAGCAGGCAAAACATGAACACTGAAGCTTTCTTT
CASRQNMNTEAFF
>NA|NA|TRBJ2-3|TRBV9
TGTGCCAGCACCCCTTTCAACGGAGAGGCAACAGATACGCAGTATTTT
CASTPFNGEATDTQYF
>NA|NA|TRBJ2-2|TRBV5-6
TGTGCCAGCAGCTTGGCCGGGGAGGCCGGGGAGCTGTTTTTT
CASSLAGEAGELFF